This TCR beta chain was captured in a study of T cell responses to AZD1222 COVID-19 vaccine. Germline CDR1 reads MRHNA; CDR2 reads SNTAGT. V dropped 8 bases and J dropped 4; count of bases not matched to a gene: 6. This CDR3 contains 14 residues. Using immunoSEQ multiplex PCR, the repertoire was profiled, and TCRdb retains in-frame clones only, with some absent. The sample shows some 150,000 clones, roughly 93% of them seen only once. V gene TRBV6-4 combines with J gene TRBJ2-1; 9 bases are a match to TRBD2. This specimen consisted of peripheral blood, obtained on day 0 of AZD1222 vaccination. The receptor was derived from an adult in good health. This chain's CDR3 is CASAPSGTYNEQFF. The CDR3 DNA follows: TGTGCCAGCGCTCCTAGCGGGACTTACAATGAGCAGTTCTTC.